The clone carrying this T cell receptor delta chain was counted many times. The antigen is unknown. V lost 1 base and J lost 3, with 18 bases in between. Germline values: CDR1 TSWWSYY, CDR2 QGS. The CDR3 totals 17 residues. TCRdb called clones anew from the multiplex PCR reads with CATT. The table lists around 82,000 delta-chain clones, 1.4% of them singletons. Flow sorting of PBMC yielded separate Vgamma9/Vdelta2+ and Vdelta2-negative gammadelta T cell populations for bulk repertoire analysis. The data were obtained in a study of γδ T cells in repeated Plasmodium falciparum infection. Study-wide results and limits: One small rural Malian village, predominantly a single ethnic group, supplied the cohort.

The specimen sequenced was gamma-delta T cells from blood. The chain combines TRDV1 with TRDJ1, with D unclear. TCRdb supplies no J gene; here it was assigned by aligning the nucleotide sequence to germline. The clonotype was recovered from a pool of human donors (malaria-infected and uninfected, not separated). In DNA, the CDR3 is TGTGCTCTTGGGGAACCGCGTGCCCCCTTTAGGGCCGATAAACTCATCTTT. It translates to CALGEPRAPFRADKLIF.